The 28 T cell receptor beta chains in this list originate from one sample, sequenced in a study of synovial regulatory T cells in juvenile arthritis. Their antigen targets remain unknown. Generated by immunoSEQ multiplex PCR, the TCRdb table keeps only in-frame clones and is missing some. Its table records under 1,200 clones. Regarding the study as a whole: Blood Treg cells that were inflammation-associated showed lower TCR diversity than other blood Treg cells.

The sample consisted of Treg cells from blood. Noted subset: HLA-DR+ inflammation-associated blood Treg cells. Source of these receptors: a donor younger than 30 with juvenile idiopathic arthritis.

Considering frequency, this clone is large. The chain joins TRBV5-5 to TRBJ2-1; TCRdb indicates TRBD2, and absent DNA this call remains unverified. Germline lookup yields CDR1 SGHKS and CDR2 YYEKEE (reference sequence). The CDR3 runs 13 residues. Nucleotide data are not available. CDR3 sequence: CASSSLLAREQFF.

This clone shows up as medium-sized (0.01 to 0.1%) by frequency. The chain employs TRBV19 and TRBJ2-6; without DNA, the TCRdb call of TRBD1 cannot be checked. CDR3 size: 17 residues. No DNA is listed. Germline V CDR1 and CDR2: LNHDA, SQIVND (reference sequence). CDR3: CASSIGLPWGRPAVLTF.

This clone counts as medium-sized (0.01 to 0.1%) by frequency. J is TRBJ2-5 and V is TRBV19. CDR1 is LNHDA, CDR2 SQIVND, per germline (reference sequence). CDR3 length: 15 residues. No nucleotide data were recorded. The CDR3 loop is CASSIRAVRQETQYF.

This clone is deemed medium-sized by its frequency. V is TRBV19 and J is TRBJ2-2; there is no DNA to check the TCRdb D call of TRBD2. The V gene's germline CDR1 is LNHDA and CDR2 SQIVND (reference sequence). The CDR3 has 14 amino acids. The entry carries no DNA sequence. The CDR3: CATTMGGVRGELFF.

The chain carries TRBV30 and TRBJ2-3; TCRdb returns TRBD1, unconfirmable since there is no DNA. Germline-derived CDR1 and CDR2 are GTSNPN and SVGIG (reference sequence). The CDR3 contains 15 residues. No coding sequence is recorded. CDR3 in amino acids: CAWRHRGLNTDTQYF.

Measured by frequency, this clone is medium-sized (0.01 to 0.1%). V gene TRBV4-3 combines with J gene TRBJ2-1; the TCRdb call, TRBD2, lacks DNA for checking. Per germline, CDR1 LGHNA and CDR2 YSLEER. CDR3 length equals 16 residues. DNA is not on record. The CDR3 loop is CASSQDFRRGGNEQFF.

Its frequency marks this clone as medium-sized. The V call is TRBV5-4, the J call TRBJ1-4; the TCRdb D gene call, TRBD1, has no DNA to confirm it. This CDR3 spans 13 amino acids. DNA is not on record. Germline-derived CDR1 and CDR2 are SGHNT and YYREEE (reference sequence). CDR3: CASRQGANEKLFF.

Considering frequency, this clone is medium-sized. The chain employs TRBV4-2 and TRBJ2-6. The germline V gene has CDR1 LGHNA and CDR2 YNFKEQ. There are 18 residues in the CDR3. A DNA sequence was not provided. This CDR3 is CASSQVTLLGSGANVLTF.

This clone counts as medium-sized by frequency. The rearrangement links TRBV6-5 to TRBJ2-3; the TRBD2 assignment by TCRdb is unverifiable without DNA. CDR1 is MNHEY, CDR2 SVGAGI, per germline. CDR3 size: 14 residues. The coding DNA is unavailable. The CDR3: CASSYSTSTDTQYF.

The gene calls are TRBV9 and TRBJ2-5; the D call from TCRdb, TRBD2, cannot be confirmed without DNA. The CDR3 is made up of 14 amino acids. No DNA has been recorded. Germline V lookup: CDR1 SGDLS, CDR2 YYNGEE. CDR3 sequence: CASSVFGSAETQYF.

This clone shows up as medium-sized by frequency. The rearrangement uses TRBV18 and TRBJ2-3; the D call from TCRdb, TRBD2, cannot be confirmed without DNA. The CDR3 is 16 amino acids. The protein alone is recorded here. CDR1 and CDR2 (germline): KGHSH, LQKENI. Here the CDR3 reads CASSPINRTSTDTQYF.

Measured by frequency, this clone is medium-sized. The V call is TRBV5-1, the J call TRBJ2-1; as DNA is missing, the TRBD1 call by TCRdb cannot be tested. The CDR3 spans 15 residues. The DNA sequence is not available. CDR1 and CDR2 from the germline V gene are SGHRS and YFSETQ. The CDR3 is CASSPDRGFYNEQFF.

This clone is labeled medium-sized based on frequency. This chain uses TRBV5-1 with TRBJ1-1; the TCRdb call, TRBD1, lacks DNA for checking. There are 16 residues in the CDR3. No DNA accompanies this entry. Germline CDR1 reads SGHRS; CDR2 reads YFSETQ. The CDR3 sequence is CASSRTGSGVDTEAFF.

Its frequency marks this clone as medium-sized. The rearrangement links TRBV4-3 to TRBJ1-2. This CDR3 contains 16 residues. No coding sequence is recorded. The V gene's germline CDR1 is LGHNA and CDR2 YSLEER. CDR3 loop: CASSPLPTDLNYGYTF.

This clone is identified as medium-sized from frequency. The CDR3 loop reads CASRAGLFTDTQYF. This sequence joins TRBV6-5 and TRBJ2-3; no DNA is available, so the TRBD2 call from TCRdb remains unchecked. The CDR3 sequence is 14 residues long. No coding sequence is recorded. Germline assignment: CDR1 MNHEY and CDR2 SVGAGI.

This clone registers medium-sized (0.01 to 0.1%) by frequency. The chain has TRBV19 and TRBJ2-3; TCRdb reports TRBD2, a call that lacks DNA to check it against. The CDR3 has 11 residues. The DNA sequence is not available. Germline assignment: CDR1 LNHDA and CDR2 SQIVND (reference sequence). CDR3 loop: CASSTADTQYF.

Judged by frequency, this clone is medium-sized (0.01 to 0.1%). This chain joins TRBV7-2 and TRBJ2-7; TCRdb gives TRBD2 as the D gene, but with no DNA this cannot be confirmed. The CDR3 runs 15 residues. The DNA is not on file. The germline gives CDR1 SGHTA, CDR2 FQGNSA. CDR3 sequence reads: CASSLAGTKVYEQYF.

This clone registers medium-sized by frequency. The V gene is TRBV9, the J gene TRBJ1-1. CDR3 length: 15 amino acids. The protein alone is recorded here. Per the germline V gene, CDR1 is SGDLS and CDR2 is YYNGEE. The CDR3 protein is CASSVTDRTNTEAFF.

This sequence joins TRBV9 and TRBJ2-3; checking the TCRdb D call of TRBD2 is not possible without DNA. The CDR3 is 18 residues long. The DNA is not on file. Germline lookup yields CDR1 SGDLS and CDR2 YYNGEE. CDR3 loop: CASSVATRLAGFTDTQYF.

The chain has TRBV27 and TRBJ2-5; the D gene TCRdb calls, TRBD1, cannot be checked with no DNA. Germline CDR1 MNHEY, CDR2 SMNVEV (reference sequence). The CDR3 covers 15 residues. The coding DNA is unavailable. CDR3 in amino acids: CASSSTGTGSETQYF.

Considering frequency, this clone is medium-sized (0.01 to 0.1%). J is TRBJ1-3 and V is TRBV30. CDR1 and CDR2 (germline): GTSNPN, SVGIG (reference sequence). The CDR3 runs 12 residues. Nucleotide data are not available. The CDR3 sequence is CAWSLPSLTIYF.

Considering frequency, this clone is medium-sized (0.01 to 0.1%). The chain has TRBV5-1 and TRBJ2-1; absent DNA, TCRdb's TRBD1 call cannot be checked. The V gene's germline CDR1 is SGHRS and CDR2 YFSETQ. The CDR3 has 16 residues. The nucleotide record is missing. This chain's CDR3 is CASSLAAWTGHDEQFF.

V and J are TRBV30 and TRBJ2-5. CDR1 and CDR2 from the germline V gene are GTSNPN and SVGIG (reference sequence). There are 13 residues in the CDR3. Only the protein sequence is given. This chain's CDR3 is CAWSSLNWETQYF.

This clone shows up as medium-sized by frequency. This chain joins TRBV9 and TRBJ1-6. The CDR3 is 12 amino acids. The protein alone is recorded here. Germline lookup yields CDR1 SGDLS and CDR2 YYNGEE. CDR3 region: CASSGSNSPLHF.

This clone registers medium-sized by frequency. This chain links TRBV4-2 with TRBJ2-6. CDR1 is LGHNA and CDR2 is YNFKEQ in the germline V gene. The CDR3 consists of 15 residues. No DNA is listed. The CDR3 loop is CASSQGGSGANVLTF.

Considering frequency, this clone is medium-sized. V usage is TRBV6-1 and J usage is TRBJ2-7; TCRdb's D gene call, TRBD2, goes unchecked for lack of DNA. This CDR3 contains 14 residues. DNA was not recorded. Germline loops: CDR1 MNHNS, CDR2 SASEGT. CDR3 residues: CASAPGLDPYEQYF.

This clone ranks as medium-sized in terms of frequency. The chain links TRBV19 to TRBJ2-2; there is no DNA to check the TCRdb D call of TRBD2. Germline assignment: CDR1 LNHDA and CDR2 SQIVND (reference sequence). This CDR3 spans 13 amino acids. There is no recorded DNA. Here the CDR3 reads CASTGGAPGELFF.

This clone is labeled large (0.1 to 1%) based on frequency. The J gene is TRBJ2-6, the V gene TRBV9; TCRdb lists TRBD1, though no DNA is available to test this call. The CDR3 spans 18 residues. Only the protein is on record. CDR1 SGDLS and CDR2 YYNGEE come from the germline V gene. The CDR3 sequence is CASSVAGQGVSGANVLTF.